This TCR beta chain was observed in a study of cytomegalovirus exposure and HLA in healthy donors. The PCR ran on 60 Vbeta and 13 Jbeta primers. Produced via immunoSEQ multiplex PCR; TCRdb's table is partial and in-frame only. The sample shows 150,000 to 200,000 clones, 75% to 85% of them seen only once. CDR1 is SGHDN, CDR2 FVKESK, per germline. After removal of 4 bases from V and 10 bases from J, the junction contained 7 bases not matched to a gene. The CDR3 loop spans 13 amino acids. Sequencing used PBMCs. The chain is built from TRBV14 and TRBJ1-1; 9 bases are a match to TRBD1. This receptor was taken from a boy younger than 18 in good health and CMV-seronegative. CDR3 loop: CASSRDRGKGAFF. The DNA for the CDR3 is TGTGCCAGCAGCCGAGACAGGGGGAAAGGAGCTTTCTTT.